The 12 T cell receptor beta chains reported below all come from one sample, sequenced in a study of T cell responses to AZD1222 COVID-19 vaccine (dated by TCRdb to the early 2020s). The time point label, as the study defines it: about 28 days (+/-7) after the second vaccine dose. The sample's treatment or condition label, decoded: meningococcal conjugate vaccine given as trial control. Libraries were prepared through the immunoSEQ multiplex PCR assay. TCRdb retrieved this table from immuneACCESS and kept in-frame rearrangements only. Not all clones are present; in checked studies, unresolved V genes account for under half, and no reason is known for the remainder. The sample records some 200,000 clones, around 94% of which are singletons. About 1.5% of the sample is in the top ten clones. The sample was peripheral blood, taken 28 days after the second dose of the MenACWY control vaccine. The source of these receptors is an adult who received the MenACWY meningococcal vaccine as a control.

The CDR3 DNA is TGTGCCAGCAGCCGCACTAGCTACGAGCAGTACTTC. Translated, it gives CASSRTSYEQYF. The V call is TRBV7-9, the J call TRBJ2-7, with D perhaps TRBD2 (5 bases). Trimming removed 5 bases at V and 3 bases at J, with 8 bases between. The CDR3 extends over 12 amino acids. Germline CDR1 and CDR2: SEHNR and FQNEAQ (reference sequence).

The chain uses TRBV27 and TRBJ1-2, with D possibly being TRBD1 (6 bases). V gave up 4 bases and J gave up 4 bases, with 13 bases separating them. Germline CDR1 and CDR2: MNHEY and SMNVEV (reference sequence). The CDR3 contains 14 residues. The CDR3: CASSSRGDRYGYTF. CDR3 DNA sequence: TGTGCCAGCAGTTCCAGGGGAGATCGCTATGGCTACACCTTC.

The chain links TRBV6-1 to TRBJ1-2, with 10 positions matching TRBD1. V dropped 1 base and J dropped 5; count of bases not matched to a gene: 7. Germline CDR1 MNHNS, CDR2 SASEGT. The CDR3 runs 16 residues. CDR3: CASSEVPGQGTYGYTF. In DNA, the CDR3 is TGTGCCAGCAGTGAAGTGCCGGGACAGGGGACGTATGGCTACACCTTC.

This rearrangement joins TRBV19 to TRBJ1-5; D may be TRBD1 (6 bases). Trimming pared 4 bases from V and 6 bases from J, leaving 13 bases between. This CDR3 region has 14 residues. CDR1 is LNHDA and CDR2 is SQIVND in the germline V gene (reference sequence). The CDR3 DNA reads as TGTGCCAGTAGTACTCAAACAGGGCGTCAGCCCCAGCATTTT. It encodes CASSTQTGRQPQHF.

This clone was observed once. The chain combines TRBV30 with TRBJ2-2; 7 nucleotides align to TRBD1. V dropped 0 bases and J dropped 4; count of bases not matched to a gene: 2. This CDR3 region has 14 residues. Germline V lookup: CDR1 GTSNPN, CDR2 SVGIG (reference sequence). CDR3 protein: CAWSVGTVTGELFF. CDR3 in DNA: TGTGCCTGGAGTGTAGGGACAGTCACCGGGGAGCTGTTTTTT.

The V and J genes are TRBV10-3 and TRBJ1-1; 7 positions agree with TRBD1. The germline gives CDR1 ENHRY, CDR2 SYGVKD. The ends lost 11 bases at V and 1 base at J; junction bases unmatched: 7. The CDR3 consists of 13 residues. For the CDR3, the DNA is TGTGCCTCAACAGGGGTGGCGAACACTGAAGCTTTCTTT. It translates to CASTGVANTEAFF.

To note about this clone: The sample carries other DNA sequences with the same CDR3. The chain is built from TRBV7-9 and TRBJ2-3, with D possibly matching TRBD1 (6 bases). Germline V CDR1 and CDR2: SEHNR, FQNEAQ (reference sequence). CDR3 length: 14 residues. V was shortened by 1 base and J by 3 bases, with 8 bases between the two germline ends. The chain's CDR3 is CASSLETGTDTQYF. The CDR3 coding sequence is TGTGCCAGCAGCTTAGAAACAGGGACAGATACGCAGTATTTT.

Turning to this clone: The junction departs from germline at one end; a sequencing error may be responsible. The chain is built from TRBV30 and TRBJ2-1; TRBD2 matches 16 bases. Germline assignment: CDR1 GTSNPN and CDR2 SVGIG (reference sequence). This CDR3 has 12 residues. Here the CDR3 DNA reads TGTGCCTGGGGGACTAGCGGGAGGGCCCCGCTCTTC. Translated: CAWGTSGRAPLF.

This chain joins TRBV5-4 and TRBJ2-7, with D hard to call. The V end was cut by 4 bases, the J end by 1 base, with 9 bases between. The CDR3 sequence is 13 residues long. The germline CDR1 and CDR2 sequences are SGHNT and YYREEE (reference sequence). CDR3 sequence: CASSPEGSYEQYF. As DNA, the CDR3 is TGTGCCAGCAGCCCCGAAGGGTCCTACGAGCAGTACTTC.

The gene calls are TRBV5-1 and TRBJ1-5; 8 bases align to TRBD1. V shed 4 bases, J shed 4 bases, and the junction held 7 bases outside the gene matches. CDR3 size: 15 residues. The V gene's germline CDR1 is SGHRS and CDR2 YFSETQ. CDR3 sequence reads: CASSIGQGANQPQHF. The CDR3 DNA is TGCGCCAGCAGCATAGGACAGGGTGCAAATCAGCCCCAGCATTTT.

The V and J genes are TRBV5-6 and TRBJ1-1; a possible D gene is TRBD1 (6 bases). Germline CDR1 is SGHDT and CDR2 is YYEEEE. This CDR3 has 13 amino acids. Trimming removed 1 base at V and 10 bases at J, with 14 bases between. The CDR3 DNA is TGTGCCAGCAGCTTGAGGGGGGCTGGAATAGCTTTCTTT. This translates into CASSLRGAGIAFF.

The chain recombines TRBV5-4 with TRBJ2-5, with a tentative D call TRBD1 (6 bases). CDR1 and CDR2 from the germline V gene are SGHNT and YYREEE (reference sequence). The CDR3 contains 14 residues. With 0 bases removed from V and 5 bases from J, the gap between germline ends came to 11 bases. CDR3 sequence: CASSLARGPETQYF. The CDR3 nucleotides are TGTGCCAGCAGCTTGGCCAGGGGCCCCGAGACCCAGTACTTC. The entire variable domain, with the rest obtained from reference TRBV5-4 and TRBJ2-5, is as follows: ETGVTQSPTHLIKTRGQQVTLRCSSQSGHNTVSWYQQALGQGPQFIFQYYREEENGRGNFPPRFSGLQFPNYSSELNVNALELDDSALYLCASSLARGPETQYFGPGTRLLVL.